The 21 T cell receptor beta chains listed next were all sequenced from one sample in a study of T cell repertoires in cytomegalovirus infection. TCRdb reprocessed the reads via MiXCR and lists one record per CDR3 protein. There are a few hundred thousand distinct CDR3 sequences in the sample; roughly 13% occur only once, and 8.5% to 10% lies in the top ten. The sequenced sample consisted of PBMCs. Every receptor here comes from a human donor in good health (CMV status not recorded). Some clones in this sample may be carry-over from other donors' samples.

The chain carries TRBV12-3 or TRBV12-4 and TRBJ1-1; TRBD1 is a possible D gene (5 bases). Trimming pared 6 bases from V and 4 bases from J, leaving 18 bases between. The CDR3 has 15 residues. The CDR3 DNA reads TGTGCCAGCAGGTCATGGGGGGGAGTGGGCACTGAAGCTTTCTTT. This gives the protein CASRSWGGVGTEAFF.

This clonotype was observed a handful of times. The genes are TRBV28 and TRBJ2-1; no firm D call. The CDR3 is 17 amino acids. The V and J ends lost 5 bases and 3 bases respectively, with 20 bases between them. The germline gives CDR1 MDHEN, CDR2 SYDVKM. The CDR3 DNA sequence: TGTGCCAGCAGTCCCCCTTACTCGGGTAAGGACTACAATGAGCAGTTCTTC. Translated: CASSPPYSGKDYNEQFF.

This clonotype was recorded at least ten times. This chain links TRBV7-2 with TRBJ2-1, with D tentatively TRBD2 (6 bases). The CDR3 runs 15 residues. The V end lost 5 bases, the J end lost 3 bases, and 14 bases lay between the germline ends. CDR1 SGHTA and CDR2 FQGNSA come from the germline V gene. CDR3 sequence reads: CASSAGLASYNEQFF. In nucleotides, the CDR3 is TGTGCCAGCAGCGCTGGTCTAGCGAGCTACAATGAGCAGTTCTTC.

This clonotype was counted ten times or more. This rearrangement joins TRBV29-1 to TRBJ2-1; 7 nucleotides line up with TRBD2. Germline lookup yields CDR1 SQVTM and CDR2 ANQGSEA. The ends lost 8 bases at V and 7 bases at J; junction bases unmatched: 2. This CDR3 is 10 amino acids long. CDR3 residues: CSFGGNEQFF. CDR3 nucleotide sequence: TGCAGCTTCGGGGGGAATGAGCAGTTCTTC.

The V and J genes are TRBV3-1 and TRBJ1-2; 10 bases match TRBD1. V dropped 0 bases and J dropped 5; count of bases not matched to a gene: 3. This CDR3 contains 15 residues. The V gene's germline CDR1 is LGHDT and CDR2 YNNKEL (reference sequence). CDR3 amino acids: CASSQETGGVYGYTF. In DNA form, the CDR3 reads TGTGCCAGCAGCCAAGAGACAGGGGGCGTGTATGGCTACACCTTC.

This chain uses TRBV29-1 with TRBJ2-5; unclear D gene. In germline, CDR1 is SQVTM, CDR2 ANQGSEA. V was pared by 3 bases and J by 1 base, with 6 bases between. The CDR3 has 12 residues. The CDR3 region has the DNA TGCAGCGTTGACAGAGCCCAAGAGACCCAGTACTTC. Translating gives CSVDRAQETQYF.

This clonotype was seen only a few times. In nucleotides, the CDR3 is TGTGCCAGCAGTTTGAAGGTGTTTGACGGCTACACCTTC. Amino acids: CASSLKVFDGYTF. The rearrangement uses TRBV12-3 or TRBV12-4 and TRBJ1-2; D ambiguous. The CDR3 runs to 13 residues. The V end was cut by 3 bases, the J end by 8 bases, with 13 bases between.

This clonotype was counted between two and nine times. The chain uses TRBV12-3 or TRBV12-4 and TRBJ1-3, with D uncertain. Deletions cut 10 bases from V and 3 bases from J, with 16 bases between. The length of the CDR3 is 14 residues. Here the CDR3 reads CATLGKVRGNTIYF. The CDR3 nucleotides are TGTGCCACCCTCGGGAAAGTTCGTGGAAACACCATATATTTT.

The sample holds many counts of this clonotype. The chain is built from TRBV6-2 or TRBV6-3 and TRBJ2-1; D unclear. Trimming left V 2 bases short and J 9 bases short, with 8 bases between. The CDR3 covers 12 residues. CDR1 and CDR2 from the germline V gene are MNHEY and SVGEGT. DNA of the CDR3: TGTGCCAGCAGTTACCCGACGGTTGAGCAGTTCTTC. Translation: CASSYPTVEQFF.

A few counts support this clonotype. V usage is TRBV7-9 and J usage is TRBJ1-4; D uncertain. This CDR3 is 15 amino acids long. Germline V gives CDR1 SEHNR, CDR2 FQNEAQ (reference sequence). V was clipped by 5 bases and J by 7 bases, with 17 bases between them. CDR3 DNA sequence: TGTGCCAGCAGCCAAGGGAGTCCCATTAGTGAAAAACTGTTTTTT. Its protein product is CASSQGSPISEKLFF.

The J gene is TRBJ1-2, the V gene TRBV29-1; D is possibly TRBD1 (6 bases). V was shortened by 8 bases and J by 6 bases, with 16 bases between the two germline ends. The germline V gene encodes CDR1 SQVTM and CDR2 ANQGSEA. The CDR3 is 12 residues long. CDR3 region: CSILTPGDGYTF. The CDR3 bases are TGCAGCATTTTGACCCCAGGGGATGGCTACACCTTC.

The table lists this clonotype with many counts. The chain is built from TRBV6-2 or TRBV6-3 and TRBJ2-7; a weak D match, TRBD2 (5 bases). CDR1 and CDR2 (germline): MNHEY, SVGEGT. This CDR3 is built from 14 residues. Trimming left V 2 bases short and J 1 base short, with 9 bases between. The CDR3 here is CASSYVGESYEQYF. In nucleotides, the CDR3 is TGTGCCAGCAGTTACGTCGGGGAGTCCTACGAGCAGTACTTC.

In this sample, this clonotype turned up a few times. J is TRBJ1-2 and V is TRBV19, with TRBD1 matching over 7 bases. V shed 8 bases, J shed 7 bases, and the junction held 19 bases outside the gene matches. Germline CDR1 reads LNHDA; CDR2 reads SQIVND (reference sequence). The CDR3 is made up of 16 amino acids. CDR3 sequence: CASFSPGTEVRLGYTF. The DNA for the CDR3 is TGTGCCAGTTTTAGCCCCGGGACAGAAGTTCGTCTTGGCTACACCTTC. Full variable domain (missing parts from reference TRBV19 and TRBJ1-2): DGGITQSPKYLFRKEGQNVTLSCEQNLNHDAMYWYRQDPGQGLRLIYYSQIVNDFQKGDIAEGYSVSREKKESFPLTVTSAQKNPTAFYLCASFSPGTEVRLGYTFGSGTRLTVV.

The chain employs TRBV29-1 and TRBJ1-2; D gene unclear. Germline values: CDR1 SQVTM, CDR2 ANQGSEA. The CDR3 runs to 13 residues. V was trimmed by 5 bases and J by 3 bases, leaving 13 bases between them. In DNA, the CDR3 is TGCAGCGTTACCAAGGGCATGGACTATGGCTACACCTTC. Translation gives CSVTKGMDYGYTF. The full variable domain, in which reference TRBV29-1 and TRBJ1-2 provide the parts outside the CDR3, is SAVISQKPSRDICQRGTSLTIQCQVDSQVTMMFWYRQQPGQSLTLIATANQGSEATYESGFVIDKFPISRPNLTFSTLTVSNMSPEDSSIYLCSVTKGMDYGYTFGSGTRLTVV.

This clonotype was observed many times. The V gene is TRBV20-1, the J gene TRBJ2-2; unclear D gene. Trimming took off 2 bases at V and 0 bases at J, with 7 bases between the two ends. Germline loops: CDR1 DFQATT, CDR2 SNEGSKA (reference sequence). The CDR3 totals 14 residues. The DNA for the CDR3 is TGCAGTGCTAGAACGGTAACGAACACCGGGGAGCTGTTTTTT. Protein sequence: CSARTVTNTGELFF.

This clonotype was found many times. The chain carries TRBV7-9 and TRBJ1-1; D is unclear. CDR3 length: 13 amino acids. The V and J ends lost 8 bases and 2 bases respectively, with 12 bases between them. Germline loops: CDR1 SEHNR, CDR2 FQNEAQ (reference sequence). In nucleotides, the CDR3 is TGTGCCAGCTGTGTATTTGACAACACTGAAGCTTTCTTT. Its translation is CASCVFDNTEAFF. The variable domain in full, completed from reference TRBV7-9 and TRBJ1-1, reads DTGVSQNPRHKITKRGQNVTFRCDPISEHNRLYWYRQTLGQGPEFLTYFQNEAQLEKSRLLSDRFSAERPKGSFSTLEIQRTEQGDSAMYLCASCVFDNTEAFFGQGTRLTVV.

In this sample, this clonotype turned up many times. The genes are TRBV7-9 and TRBJ2-5, with 7 bases identical to TRBD1. The CDR3 consists of 14 residues. Germline lookup yields CDR1 SEHNR and CDR2 FQNEAQ (reference sequence). V was pared by 4 bases and J by 5 bases, with 7 bases of the junction left unmatched. CDR3 coding DNA: TGTGCCAGCAGCTCCCGACAGGGTCCGGAGACCCAGTACTTC. Translating it yields CASSSRQGPETQYF.

The sample holds a few counts of this clonotype. The V gene is TRBV28, the J gene TRBJ2-5; D call uncertain. Looked up from germline, CDR1 is MDHEN and CDR2 is SYDVKM. The CDR3 is 11 amino acids. The ends were cut back, 6 bases at V and 0 bases at J, with 2 bases in the middle. The CDR3 spells CASRNQETQYF. The CDR3 DNA follows: TGTGCCAGCAGAAACCAAGAGACCCAGTACTTC.

With regard to this clonotype: Given a much more abundant clone one base away, this may be a read error. This chain uses TRBV12-3 or TRBV12-4 with TRBJ1-5, with 10 bases aligning to TRBD1. The CDR3 runs to 13 residues. V shed 7 bases and J 6 bases; nucleotides not matched to a gene: 3. CDR3 bases: TGTGCCAGCACGGGGACAGGGGTTCAGCCCCAGCATTTT. Translated, it gives CASTGTGVQPQHF.

Ten or more counts support this clonotype. The chain combines TRBV20-1 with TRBJ2-1; D tentatively fits TRBD1 or TRBD2 (5 bases each). Per germline, CDR1 DFQATT and CDR2 SNEGSKA (reference sequence). The CDR3 has 10 residues. The germline V and J ends were trimmed by 6 bases and 5 bases, with 5 bases remaining between them. This CDR3 reads CSAGDNEQFF. The CDR3 bases are TGCAGTGCGGGGGACAATGAGCAGTTCTTC.

To note about this clonotype: This clone may be a read error of a much larger clone one base away. DNA of the CDR3: TGTGCCAGCAGTTCCGCGGCCAGCGGGGGGACGGCGACCCAGTACTTC. This codes for CASSSAASGGTATQYF. The genes are TRBV27 and TRBJ2-5; 9 positions agree with TRBD2. Losses at the gene ends were 4 bases for V and 7 bases for J; bases not matched to a gene: 13. CDR1 and CDR2 (germline): MNHEY, SMNVEV (reference sequence). CDR3 length: 16 amino acids.